These 3 T cell receptor beta chains share one sample of origin, sequenced in a study of PD-1 blockade in classical Hodgkin lymphoma. Time point given: cycle 4 day 1 (C4D1), after less than seven weeks of nivolumab. Exposure to brentuximab vedotin varied, and each patient had relapsed following autologous stem cell transplantation. Produced via immunoSEQ multiplex PCR; TCRdb's table is partial and in-frame only. The sample records some 39,000 clones, about three quarters being singletons. The specimen comprised peripheral blood mononuclear cells (PBMCs), sampled before the fourth cycle of nivolumab. The receptors originated from a human donor with classical Hodgkin lymphoma.

The gene calls are TRBV5-6 and TRBJ2-6, with D possibly being TRBD1 (5 bases). Trimming pared 6 bases from V and 0 bases from J, leaving 19 bases between. CDR1 is SGHDT and CDR2 is YYEEEE in the germline V gene. This CDR3 region has 18 residues. Written as DNA, the CDR3 is TGTGCCAGCACCATGGTTCAGGGTAGGGCCTCTGGGGCCAACGTCCTGACTTTC. It yields the protein CASTMVQGRASGANVLTF.

The chain employs TRBV11-3 and TRBJ2-3, with 10 bases aligning to TRBD2. V dropped 0 bases and J dropped 2; count of bases not matched to a gene: 11. The CDR3 is 19 residues long. Germline CDR1 is SGHNT and CDR2 is YENEEA. The CDR3 protein is CASSLEIPLAGDNTDTQYF. CDR3 nucleotides: TGTGCCAGCAGCTTAGAAATACCTCTAGCGGGGGATAACACAGATACGCAGTATTTT.

This rearrangement joins TRBV7-7 to TRBJ2-2; possibly TRBD2 for D (5 bases). Deletions cut 5 bases from V and 6 bases from J, with 16 bases between. Germline V gene sequence: CDR1 SSHAT, CDR2 FNYEAQ (reference sequence). This CDR3 region has 15 residues. The CDR3 sequence is CASSPIATKPGELFF. The CDR3 DNA reads TGTGCCAGCAGCCCCATAGCGACTAAACCCGGGGAGCTGTTTTTT.